What follows is one TCR beta chain and its context. Its target is unknown. The V end lost 3 bases, the J end lost 3 bases, and 4 bases lay between the germline ends. Germline V gives CDR1 SGHDT, CDR2 YYEEEE. The CDR3 covers 11 residues. TCRdb's copy holds only in-frame clones and misses some; the assay was immunoSEQ multiplex PCR. Among tens of thousands of clones, 80% to 90% were seen once, and the ten largest hold 1.2% to 1.5%. This entry is derived from a study of lymphopenia after photon versus proton radiotherapy. Study-level findings and limits: Under photons, naive T cells and diversity fell while effector/memory populations rose.

This receptor was taken from a man aged 55 to 70 with pancreatic cancer. Source: peripheral blood, taken from a patient treated with proton-based radiotherapy. The genes are TRBV5-6 and TRBJ2-7; D unresolved. For the CDR3, the DNA is TGTGCCAGCAGCTCTCACTACGAGCAGTACTTC. The encoded protein is CASSSHYEQYF.